Following are 12 T cell receptor beta chains from one sample sequenced in a study of blood T cells in healthy people across ages. For the second PCR, which ran for roughly 7 to 11 cycles, a sample-barcoded 5' primer and a J-beta primer mix were used. TCRdb called the 5' RACE reads again in MiXCR, with one record for every CDR3 protein. The table lists roughly 900,000 distinct CDR3 sequences, around 26% of them singletons. The sequencing sample was made of blood. Every receptor here comes from a woman older than 75 in good health.

This clonotype showed up many times. The rearrangement joins TRBV12-3 or TRBV12-4 to TRBJ2-7; tentatively, D is TRBD1 (5 bases). The CDR3 is 13 residues long. Trimming stripped 3 bases from V and 3 bases from J, with 9 bases between. CDR3 bases: TGTGCCAGCAGTTTCGACAGCCACTACGAGCAGTACTTC. It encodes CASSFDSHYEQYF.

This chain joins TRBV10-3 and TRBJ2-1, with D possibly matching TRBD2 (6 bases). V lost 7 bases and J 5 bases, leaving 9 bases between the germline ends. Per the germline V gene, CDR1 is ENHRY and CDR2 is SYGVKD. The CDR3 is made up of 12 amino acids. The CDR3 reads CAIMEGHNEQFF. The CDR3 DNA is TGTGCCATCATGGAGGGCCACAATGAGCAGTTCTTC.

This clonotype has a count of ten or more. This rearrangement joins TRBV20-1 to TRBJ2-3, with 16 bases matching TRBD2. V lost 1 base, J lost 12 bases, and 4 bases stayed unmatched. The germline V gene encodes CDR1 DFQATT and CDR2 SNEGSKA (reference sequence). The CDR3 has 14 residues. The CDR3 spells CSARAGTSGGDQYF. In DNA, the CDR3 is TGCAGTGCTAGAGCCGGGACTAGCGGGGGGGATCAGTATTTT.

The chain is built from TRBV20-1 and TRBJ2-7; the match to TRBD2 covers 16 bases. Germline CDR1 DFQATT, CDR2 SNEGSKA (reference sequence). The CDR3 sequence is 14 residues long. After removal of 4 bases from V and 9 bases from J, the junction contained 6 bases not matched to a gene. The CDR3 nucleotides are TGCAGTGCTATTGGGACTAGCGGGGGGGCGGGGCAGTACTTC. It encodes CSAIGTSGGAGQYF.

This clonotype was detected ten times or more. The chain recombines TRBV6-1 with TRBJ2-7; D ambiguous. The germline V gene has CDR1 MNHNS and CDR2 SASEGT. V shed 6 bases and J shed 2 bases, with 11 bases lying between them. The CDR3 is made up of 13 amino acids. The DNA for the CDR3 is TGTGCCAGCAGGCAAACAGTGGCCTACGAGCAGTACTTC. Its translation: CASRQTVAYEQYF.

This clonotype was counted only a few times. The chain uses TRBV4-3 and TRBJ1-2; maybe TRBD1 (6 bases). V lost 0 bases and J 6 bases, leaving 17 bases between the germline ends. Germline V gene data show CDR1 as LGHNA and CDR2 as YSLEER. The CDR3 is 16 residues long. The CDR3 spells CASSQEGGQGLDGYTF. The CDR3 coding sequence is TGCGCCAGCAGCCAAGAAGGGGGTCAGGGCCTAGATGGCTACACCTTC.

Points on this clonotype: A much larger clone lies a single base off, so this may be a read error. The V gene is TRBV29-1, the J gene TRBJ2-6; TRBD2 agrees at 8 bases. Germline loops: CDR1 SQVTM, CDR2 ANQGSEA. CDR3 length: 17 amino acids. The DNA of the CDR3 is TGCAGCGTTTACGGGGGGGGGCAGGGATCTGGGGCCAACGTCCGGACTTTC. It codes for CSVYGGGQGSGANVRTF.

Concerning this clonotype: The junction does not match germline at one end; this may be a read error. J is TRBJ1-1 and V is TRBV18; D is undetermined. Germline V gene lookup returns CDR1 KGHSH and CDR2 LQKENI. This CDR3 is 15 amino acids long. CDR3 loop: CTSSPPFRQNTEAFF. CDR3 nucleotides: TGTACCAGCTCACCACCGTTCCGACAGAACACTGAAGCTTTCTTT.

About this clonotype: A much larger clone differs by one base, so this may be a read error. The chain uses TRBV5-6 and TRBJ2-1, with TRBD2 matching over 12 bases. The J call is doubtful: the DNA matches TRBJ2-7 better. CDR1 SGHDT and CDR2 YYEEEE come from the germline V gene. The CDR3 spans 18 residues. Here the CDR3 DNA reads TGTGCCAGCAGCCGTCTAGCGGGGGGGCTTAGGTCCTACAATGAGCAGTACTTC. Translated: CASSRLAGGLRSYNEQYF.

This rearrangement joins TRBV7-2 to TRBJ1-1, with a tentative D call TRBD1 (5 bases). Germline loops: CDR1 SGHTA, CDR2 FQGNSA. The V gene lost 10 bases and the J gene lost 0 bases, with 12 bases spanning the gap. The CDR3 consists of 13 residues. The CDR3 bases are TGTGCCAACCTCAGGGAAATGAACACTGAAGCTTTCTTT. Translating gives CANLREMNTEAFF.

This sequence joins TRBV2 and TRBJ1-2; 10 positions match TRBD1. V was clipped by 6 bases and J by 13 bases; unmatched bases: 20. This CDR3 is built from 16 residues. Per the germline V gene, CDR1 is SNHLY and CDR2 is FYNNEI. CDR3 region: CASRRPGQGYAIGSTF. The CDR3 region has the DNA TGTGCCAGCAGACGTCCGGGACAGGGGTATGCGATCGGGAGCACCTTC.

Ten or more counts support this clonotype. The CDR3 nucleotides are TGCGCCAGCAGCTTTGGACAGGAGGGTGAGACCCAGTACTTC. As protein: CASSFGQEGETQYF. V usage is TRBV5-1 and J usage is TRBJ2-5, with TRBD1 as a possible D gene (7 bases). Germline loops: CDR1 SGHRS, CDR2 YFSETQ. The CDR3 covers 14 residues. The V and J ends lost 2 bases and 5 bases respectively, with 13 bases between them.